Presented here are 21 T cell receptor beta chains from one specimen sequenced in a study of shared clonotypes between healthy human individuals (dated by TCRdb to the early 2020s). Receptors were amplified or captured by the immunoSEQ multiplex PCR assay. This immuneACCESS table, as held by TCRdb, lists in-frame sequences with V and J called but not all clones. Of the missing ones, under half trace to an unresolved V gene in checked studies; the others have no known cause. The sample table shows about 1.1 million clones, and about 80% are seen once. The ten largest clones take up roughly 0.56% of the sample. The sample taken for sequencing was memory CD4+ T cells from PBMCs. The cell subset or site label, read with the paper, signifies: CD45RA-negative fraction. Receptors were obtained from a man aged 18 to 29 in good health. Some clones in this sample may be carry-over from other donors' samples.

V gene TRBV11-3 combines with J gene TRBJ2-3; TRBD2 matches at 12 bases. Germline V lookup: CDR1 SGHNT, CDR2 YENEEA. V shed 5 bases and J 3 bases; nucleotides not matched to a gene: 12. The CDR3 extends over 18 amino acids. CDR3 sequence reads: CASSPGLAGNSGTDTQYF. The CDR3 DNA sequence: TGTGCCAGCAGCCCGGGACTAGCGGGTAATTCGGGTACAGATACGCAGTATTTT.

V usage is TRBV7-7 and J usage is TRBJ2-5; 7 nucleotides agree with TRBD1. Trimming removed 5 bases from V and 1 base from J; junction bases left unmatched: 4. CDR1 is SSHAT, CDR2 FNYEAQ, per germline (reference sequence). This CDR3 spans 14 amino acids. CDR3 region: CASSNRGSQETQYF. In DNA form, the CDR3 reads TGTGCCAGCAGCAACAGGGGATCCCAAGAGACCCAGTACTTC.

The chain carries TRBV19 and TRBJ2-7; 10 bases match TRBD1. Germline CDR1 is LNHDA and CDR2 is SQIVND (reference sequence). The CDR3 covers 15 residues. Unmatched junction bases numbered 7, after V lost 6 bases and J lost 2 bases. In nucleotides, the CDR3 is TGTGCCAGTAGCAATGGGGGGACAGGGGCCTACGAGCAGTACTTC. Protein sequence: CASSNGGTGAYEQYF.

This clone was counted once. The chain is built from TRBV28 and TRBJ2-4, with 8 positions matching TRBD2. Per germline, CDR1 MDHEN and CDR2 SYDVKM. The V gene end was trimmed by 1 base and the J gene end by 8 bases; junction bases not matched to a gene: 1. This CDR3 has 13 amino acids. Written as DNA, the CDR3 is TGTGCCAGCAGTTTATCGGGAGGGTACATTCAGTACTTC. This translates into CASSLSGGYIQYF. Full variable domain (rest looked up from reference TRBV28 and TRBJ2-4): DVKVTQSSRYLVKRTGEKVFLECVQDMDHENMFWYRQDPGLGLRLIYFSYDVKMKEKGDIPEGYSVSREKKERFSLILESASTNQTSMYLCASSLSGGYIQYFGAGTRLSVL.

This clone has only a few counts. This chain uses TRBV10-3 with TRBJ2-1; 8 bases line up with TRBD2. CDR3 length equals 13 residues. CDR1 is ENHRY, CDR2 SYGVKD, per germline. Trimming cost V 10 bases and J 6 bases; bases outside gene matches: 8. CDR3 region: CATREGLGNEQFF. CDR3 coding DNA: TGTGCCACCCGGGAGGGCCTGGGCAATGAGCAGTTCTTC.

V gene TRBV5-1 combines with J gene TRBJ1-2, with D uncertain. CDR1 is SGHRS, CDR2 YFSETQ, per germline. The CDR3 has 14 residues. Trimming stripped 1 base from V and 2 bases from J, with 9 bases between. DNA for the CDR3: TGCGCCAGCAGCTTGTTTTCCATAAACTATGGCTACACCTTC. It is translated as CASSLFSINYGYTF.

The CDR3 nucleotides are TGTGCCAGCAGCTTAACTACCGGGACACCCTTAAACAATGAGCAGTTCTTC. Translated: CASSLTTGTPLNNEQFF. This chain links TRBV5-8 with TRBJ2-1; D is possibly TRBD1 (6 bases). The CDR3 totals 17 residues. V was shortened by 2 bases and J by 5 bases, with 20 bases between the two germline ends. Germline V gene data show CDR1 as SGHTS and CDR2 as YDEGEE.

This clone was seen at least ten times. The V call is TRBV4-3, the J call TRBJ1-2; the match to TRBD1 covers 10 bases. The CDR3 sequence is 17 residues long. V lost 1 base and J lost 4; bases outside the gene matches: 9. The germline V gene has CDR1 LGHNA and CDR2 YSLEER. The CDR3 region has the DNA TGCGCCAGCAGCCAAGCCGGGACAGGGGTTGTAGGCTATGGCTACACCTTC. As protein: CASSQAGTGVVGYGYTF.

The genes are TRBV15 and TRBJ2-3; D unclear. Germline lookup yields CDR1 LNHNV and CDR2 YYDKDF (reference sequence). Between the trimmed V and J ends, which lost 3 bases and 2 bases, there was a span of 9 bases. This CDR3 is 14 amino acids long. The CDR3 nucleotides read TGTGCCACCAGCAGGGCAAAGGTCACAGATACGCAGTATTTT. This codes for CATSRAKVTDTQYF.

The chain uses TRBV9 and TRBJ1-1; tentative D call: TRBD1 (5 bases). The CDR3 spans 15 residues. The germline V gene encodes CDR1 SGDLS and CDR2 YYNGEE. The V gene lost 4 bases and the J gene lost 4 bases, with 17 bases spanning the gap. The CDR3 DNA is TGTGCCAGCAGCCCGGCGGGGCAGGGTGGCACTGAAGCTTTCTTT. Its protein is CASSPAGQGGTEAFF.

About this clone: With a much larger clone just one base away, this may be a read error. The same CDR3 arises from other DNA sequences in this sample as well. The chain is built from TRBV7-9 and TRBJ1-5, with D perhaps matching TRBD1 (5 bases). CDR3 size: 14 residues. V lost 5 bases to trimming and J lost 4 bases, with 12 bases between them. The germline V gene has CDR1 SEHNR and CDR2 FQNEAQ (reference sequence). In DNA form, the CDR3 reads TGTGCCAGCAGCCCCGGGGGGGGTAATCAGCCCCAGCATTTT. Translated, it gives CASSPGGGNQPQHF.

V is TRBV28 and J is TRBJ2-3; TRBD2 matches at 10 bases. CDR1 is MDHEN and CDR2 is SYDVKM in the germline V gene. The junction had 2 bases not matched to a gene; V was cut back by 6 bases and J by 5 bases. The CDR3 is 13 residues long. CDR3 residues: CASRIAGGDTQYF. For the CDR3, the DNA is TGTGCCAGCAGGATAGCGGGAGGAGATACGCAGTATTTT.

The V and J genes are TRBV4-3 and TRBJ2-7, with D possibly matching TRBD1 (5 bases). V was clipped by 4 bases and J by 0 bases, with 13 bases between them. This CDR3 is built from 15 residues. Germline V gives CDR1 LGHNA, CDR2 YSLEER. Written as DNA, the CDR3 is TGCGCCAGCAGCCTGAGCAGGGTTAGCTCCTACGAGCAGTACTTC. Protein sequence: CASSLSRVSSYEQYF.

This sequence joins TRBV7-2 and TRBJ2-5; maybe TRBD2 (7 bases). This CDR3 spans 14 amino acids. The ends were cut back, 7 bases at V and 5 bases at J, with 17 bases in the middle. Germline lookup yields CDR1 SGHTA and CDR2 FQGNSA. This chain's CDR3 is CASTWGGRLETQYF. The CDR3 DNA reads TGTGCCAGCACTTGGGGGGGGCGCCTGGAGACCCAGTACTTC.

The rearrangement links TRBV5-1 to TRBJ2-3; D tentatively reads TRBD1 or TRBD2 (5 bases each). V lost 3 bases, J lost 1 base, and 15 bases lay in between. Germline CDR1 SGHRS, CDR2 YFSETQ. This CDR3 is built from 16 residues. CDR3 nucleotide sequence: TGCGCCAGCAGCTCTCAGACAGCGGCCGGCACAGATACGCAGTATTTT. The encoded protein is CASSSQTAAGTDTQYF.

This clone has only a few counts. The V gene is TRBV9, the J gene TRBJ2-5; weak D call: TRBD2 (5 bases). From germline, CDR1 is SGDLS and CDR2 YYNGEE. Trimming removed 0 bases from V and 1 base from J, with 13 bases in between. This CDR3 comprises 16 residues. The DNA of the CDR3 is TGTGCCAGCAGCGTAGTCGGTAGCGCGCCCCAAGAGACCCAGTACTTC. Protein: CASSVVGSAPQETQYF.

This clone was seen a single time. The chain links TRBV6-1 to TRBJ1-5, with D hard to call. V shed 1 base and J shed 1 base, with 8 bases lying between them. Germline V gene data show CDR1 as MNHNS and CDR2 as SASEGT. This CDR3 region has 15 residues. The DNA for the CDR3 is TGTGCCAGCAGTGAAGGGGCGGGAAGCAATCAGCCCCAGCATTTT. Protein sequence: CASSEGAGSNQPQHF.

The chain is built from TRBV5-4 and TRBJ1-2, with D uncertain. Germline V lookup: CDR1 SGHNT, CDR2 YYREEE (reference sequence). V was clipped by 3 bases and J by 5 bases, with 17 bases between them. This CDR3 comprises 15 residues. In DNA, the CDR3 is TGTGCCAGCAGCTCCACACACGGGTGGACTTATGGCTACACCTTC. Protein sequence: CASSSTHGWTYGYTF.

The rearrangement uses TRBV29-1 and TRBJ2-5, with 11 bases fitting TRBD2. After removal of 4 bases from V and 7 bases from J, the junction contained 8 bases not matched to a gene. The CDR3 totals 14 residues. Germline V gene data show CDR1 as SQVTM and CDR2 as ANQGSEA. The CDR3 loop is CSVVVLAGEGTQYF. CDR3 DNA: TGCAGCGTTGTTGTACTAGCGGGAGAGGGGACCCAGTACTTC.

CDR3 bases: TGTGCCAGCTCACAGATCGACCGGGGTCCGGCGCAGTATTTT. It encodes CASSQIDRGPAQYF. This chain connects TRBV18 to TRBJ2-3, with D perhaps matching TRBD2 (5 bases). CDR1 and CDR2 from the germline V gene are KGHSH and LQKENI. Trimming pared 4 bases from V and 10 bases from J, leaving 18 bases between. CDR3 length equals 14 residues. Together with reference TRBV18 and TRBJ2-3, the CDR3 gives the full variable domain: NAGVMQNPRHLVRRRGQEARLRCSPMKGHSHVYWYRQLPEEGLKFMVYLQKENIIDESGMPKERFSAEFPKEGPSILRIQQVVRGDSAAYFCASSQIDRGPAQYFGPGTRLTVL.

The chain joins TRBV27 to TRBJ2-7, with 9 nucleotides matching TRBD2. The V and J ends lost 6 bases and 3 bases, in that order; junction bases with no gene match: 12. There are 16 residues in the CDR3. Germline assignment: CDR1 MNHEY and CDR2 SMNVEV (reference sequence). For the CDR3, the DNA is TGTGCCAGCAGCGACGCTAGCGGGAAGAATTTCTACGAGCAGTACTTC. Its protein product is CASSDASGKNFYEQYF.